This paragraph covers one TCR beta chain sequence. With 6 bases removed from V and 0 bases from J, the gap between germline ends came to 6 bases. The germline gives CDR1 LNHNV, CDR2 YYDKDF (reference sequence). This CDR3 comprises 14 residues. This sample was included in a study of blood T cell repertoires in COVID-19. Sequencing used immunoSEQ multiplex PCR; TCRdb keeps in-frame clones, though not all of them. This table holds 100,000 to 150,000 clones, 85% found once. Input material: peripheral blood. The clonotype originates from a man older than 75 with active or convalescent COVID-19. The J gene is TRBJ1-6, the V gene TRBV15; D is ambiguous. The CDR3 sequence is CATSGSSYNSPLHF. Here the CDR3 DNA reads TGTGCCACCAGTGGGAGCTCCTATAATTCACCCCTCCACTTT.